The clone carrying this T cell receptor (beta chain) was seen ten or more times. The antigen is unknown. The data belong to a study of T-cell memory formation after mild COVID-19. Points from the study as a whole: Researchers found some responding clones in pre-infection memory, a sign that cross-reactive memory joined.

Trimming removed 5 bases at V and 4 bases at J, with 22 bases between. CDR3 length: 17 residues. Germline assignment: CDR1 SGHVS and CDR2 FQNEAQ. MiXCR, run by TCRdb on the 5' RACE reads, gives a single entry per CDR3 protein. The data contain approximately 180,000 distinct CDR3 sequences, approximately 16% of them singletons. The material sequenced was PBMCs or a T cell subset sorted from them (not recorded which). V is TRBV7-8 and J is TRBJ2-3, with D unresolved. This clonotype was sampled from an adult woman who had mild COVID-19 (a few samples of this study predate the infection). Cell type and time point are not known. The CDR3 sequence: CASSLESALRAADTQYF. DNA for the CDR3: TGTGCCAGCAGCCTAGAGAGCGCATTAAGAGCCGCAGATACGCAGTATTTT.